Listed here are 19 T cell receptor beta chains from one sample, sequenced in a study of T cell repertoires in ileal Crohn's disease. This table comes from immunoSEQ multiplex PCR, and its TCRdb copy is limited to in-frame clones, with some not included. This table holds some 16,000 clones, more than 85% found once. The time point was: inflamed ileum from the surgical specimen. The sample was ileal tissue. The receptor source for this set is an adult with Crohn's disease.

This chain joins TRBV5-4 and TRBJ1-2, with D hard to call. The CDR3 consists of 14 residues. The germline V gene has CDR1 SGHNT and CDR2 YYREEE (reference sequence). The V end lost 2 bases, the J end lost 0 bases, and 8 bases lay between the germline ends. The CDR3 reads CASSFDISNYGYTF. The CDR3 bases are TGTGCCAGCAGCTTTGACATTTCTAACTATGGCTACACCTTC.

The V and J genes are TRBV18 and TRBJ1-1, with a weak D call TRBD1 (5 bases). CDR3 length equals 13 residues. Trimming shortened V by 2 bases and J by 7 bases, and 11 bases separated the two germline ends. Germline lookup yields CDR1 KGHSH and CDR2 LQKENI. CDR3 sequence: CASSPGTGSEAFF. CDR3 DNA: TGTGCCAGCTCACCAGGTACAGGTAGTGAAGCTTTCTTT. Using reference TRBV18 and TRBJ1-1 for the parts outside the CDR3, the full variable domain is NAGVMQNPRHLVRRRGQEARLRCSPMKGHSHVYWYRQLPEEGLKFMVYLQKENIIDESGMPKERFSAEFPKEGPSILRIQQVVRGDSAAYFCASSPGTGSEAFFGQGTRLTVV.

This clone has just one count. The CDR3 is CSATRTGTTEAFF. CDR3 DNA: TGCAGCGCAACTCGGACAGGGACCACTGAAGCTTTCTTT. This chain joins TRBV29-1 and TRBJ1-1; 8 bases line up with TRBD1. The trim removed 7 bases at V and 4 bases at J, leaving 8 bases unmatched. In germline, CDR1 is SQVTM, CDR2 ANQGSEA. The CDR3 loop spans 13 amino acids.

The chain recombines TRBV27 with TRBJ2-2, with 9 bases aligning to TRBD2. The CDR3 is 19 residues long. Germline lookup yields CDR1 MNHEY and CDR2 SMNVEV (reference sequence). With V trimmed by 6 bases and J by 1 base, 15 bases remained unmatched. CDR3 protein: CASRPLAGLDFKNTGELFF. The CDR3 DNA follows: TGTGCCAGCAGGCCTCTAGCGGGGCTAGACTTTAAGAACACCGGGGAGCTGTTTTTT.

The chain has TRBV7-2 and TRBJ2-7; D unresolved. V shed 5 bases and J shed 1 base, with 12 bases lying between them. Germline loops: CDR1 SGHTA, CDR2 FQGNSA. The CDR3 length is 14 residues. The CDR3 loop reads CASSPPVWSYEQYF. For the CDR3, the DNA is TGTGCCAGCAGCCCCCCGGTTTGGTCCTACGAGCAGTACTTC.

V gene TRBV15 combines with J gene TRBJ1-1; D might be TRBD1 (6 bases). Trimming stripped 3 bases from V and 4 bases from J, with 12 bases between. The CDR3 has 14 amino acids. Germline V lookup: CDR1 LNHNV, CDR2 YYDKDF (reference sequence). CDR3 DNA: TGTGCCACCAGCAGGACCAGGGGCTCCACTGAAGCTTTCTTT. It encodes CATSRTRGSTEAFF.

This sequence joins TRBV7-2 and TRBJ1-3; D may be TRBD1 (6 bases). The V and J ends lost 2 bases and 4 bases respectively, with 15 bases between them. This CDR3 has 16 amino acids. CDR1 SGHTA and CDR2 FQGNSA come from the germline V gene. This chain's CDR3 is CASSLRRSGVGNTIYF. Here the CDR3 DNA reads TGTGCCAGCAGCTTAAGACGTTCAGGGGTAGGAAACACCATATATTTT.

The V and J genes are TRBV5-1 and TRBJ2-5; TRBD2 matches at 10 bases. This CDR3 region has 16 residues. Germline V gives CDR1 SGHRS, CDR2 YFSETQ. The V and J ends lost 3 bases and 2 bases, in that order; junction bases with no gene match: 7. CDR3 region: CASSSGGLAAQETQYF. Written as DNA, the CDR3 is TGCGCCAGCAGCTCGGGAGGACTAGCGGCTCAAGAGACCCAGTACTTC. Complete variable domain (other parts from reference TRBV5-1 and TRBJ2-5): KAGVTQTPRYLIKTRGQQVTLSCSPISGHRSVSWYQQTPGQGLQFLFEYFSETQRNKGNFPGRFSGRQFSNSRSEMNVSTLELGDSALYLCASSSGGLAAQETQYFGPGTRLLVL.

This clone came up once. V gene TRBV28 combines with J gene TRBJ2-1; weak D call: TRBD1 (6 bases). V was clipped by 6 bases and J by 6 bases, with 9 bases between them. There are 12 residues in the CDR3. Germline V gene sequence: CDR1 MDHEN, CDR2 SYDVKM. DNA of the CDR3: TGTGCCAGCAGGGACAGAAGCAATGAGCAGTTCTTC. It translates to CASRDRSNEQFF.

CDR3 sequence reads: CASSPDRGGTNEKLFF. The DNA for the CDR3 is TGTGCCAGCAGTCCCGACAGGGGGGGAACTAATGAAAAACTGTTTTTT. V is TRBV27 and J is TRBJ1-4, with TRBD1 identical over 9 bases. J was trimmed by 1 base and V by 5 bases; bases with no gene match: 5. The CDR3 consists of 16 residues. Germline CDR1 is MNHEY and CDR2 is SMNVEV (reference sequence).

In its sample, this clone was seen once. DNA for the CDR3: TGCGCCAGCAGCTCCCCGGGGGGGGCTGGGGCCAACGTCCTGACTTTC. Its translation: CASSSPGGAGANVLTF. The chain combines TRBV5-1 with TRBJ2-6, with TRBD2 identical over 8 bases. This CDR3 has 16 residues. Unmatched junction bases numbered 4, after V lost 3 bases and J lost 2 bases. CDR1 SGHRS and CDR2 YFSETQ come from the germline V gene.

The CDR3 DNA is TGTGCCAGCAGTTTACGGACAGGGGGCCATGGCTACACCTTC. Protein product: CASSLRTGGHGYTF. The chain employs TRBV27 and TRBJ1-2, with 11 nucleotides matching TRBD1. This CDR3 has 14 amino acids. Germline values: CDR1 MNHEY, CDR2 SMNVEV (reference sequence). The V and J ends lost 2 bases and 6 bases, in that order; junction bases with no gene match: 2.

This clone showed up just once. This chain connects TRBV28 to TRBJ2-1; 11 nucleotides align to TRBD1. Per the germline V gene, CDR1 is MDHEN and CDR2 is SYDVKM. This CDR3 region has 17 residues. The trim removed 4 bases at V and 6 bases at J, leaving 11 bases unmatched. The CDR3 sequence is CASSSQGGTGGFNEQFF. CDR3 nucleotides: TGTGCCAGCAGTTCGCAGGGTGGGACAGGGGGTTTCAATGAGCAGTTCTTC.

The CDR3, as DNA: TGCAGTGCTCCCATAGAAGAGACCCAGTACTTC. Translation gives CSAPIEETQYF. This chain uses TRBV20-1 with TRBJ2-5; D is unclear. Germline loops: CDR1 DFQATT, CDR2 SNEGSKA (reference sequence). With 5 bases removed from V and 3 bases from J, the gap between germline ends came to 7 bases. The CDR3 totals 11 residues.

The CDR3 spells CATLSGTGASDTQYF. Here the CDR3 DNA reads TGTGCCACCCTATCCGGGACAGGGGCATCAGATACGCAGTATTTT. This chain links TRBV6-1 with TRBJ2-3; 10 bases match TRBD1. Germline-derived CDR1 and CDR2 are MNHNS and SASEGT. Unmatched junction bases numbered 11, after V lost 10 bases and J lost 4 bases. The CDR3 is 15 residues long.

The rearrangement uses TRBV9 and TRBJ1-1; 7 bases match TRBD1. CDR3 size: 14 residues. V lost 0 bases to trimming and J lost 2 bases; unmatched junction nucleotides: 1. CDR1 and CDR2 from the germline V gene are SGDLS and YYNGEE. The CDR3 nucleotides read TGTGCCAGCAGCGTAGGACAGGGAAACACTGAAGCTTTCTTT. Encoded protein: CASSVGQGNTEAFF.

This clone has only one observation. The gene calls are TRBV7-2 and TRBJ2-2; TRBD1 might be the D (6 bases). Per germline, CDR1 SGHTA and CDR2 FQGNSA. This CDR3 contains 14 residues. V lost 6 bases, J lost 3 bases, and 11 bases lay in between. This chain's CDR3 is CASSLRGYTGELFF. Written as DNA, the CDR3 is TGTGCCAGCAGTTTAAGGGGGTACACCGGGGAGCTGTTTTTT.

The V and J genes are TRBV29-1 and TRBJ1-1; tentatively, D is TRBD1 (6 bases). Germline loops: CDR1 SQVTM, CDR2 ANQGSEA. Trimming stripped 7 bases from V and 0 bases from J, with 15 bases between. CDR3 length equals 14 residues. CDR3 DNA: TGCAGCGGGCTGGGGGCGCATATGAACACTGAAGCTTTCTTT. Protein: CSGLGAHMNTEAFF. Drawing the rest from reference TRBV29-1 and TRBJ1-1, the complete variable domain is SAVISQKPSRDICQRGTSLTIQCQVDSQVTMMFWYRQQPGQSLTLIATANQGSEATYESGFVIDKFPISRPNLTFSTLTVSNMSPEDSSIYLCSGLGAHMNTEAFFGQGTRLTVV.

The V gene is TRBV10-3, the J gene TRBJ2-5; D not certain. Germline V CDR1 and CDR2: ENHRY, SYGVKD. V lost 4 bases and J 1 base, leaving 7 bases between the germline ends. CDR3 length: 13 amino acids. The DNA of the CDR3 is TGTGCCATCAGTGGGACGTTCCAAGAGACCCAGTACTTC. This gives the protein CAISGTFQETQYF.